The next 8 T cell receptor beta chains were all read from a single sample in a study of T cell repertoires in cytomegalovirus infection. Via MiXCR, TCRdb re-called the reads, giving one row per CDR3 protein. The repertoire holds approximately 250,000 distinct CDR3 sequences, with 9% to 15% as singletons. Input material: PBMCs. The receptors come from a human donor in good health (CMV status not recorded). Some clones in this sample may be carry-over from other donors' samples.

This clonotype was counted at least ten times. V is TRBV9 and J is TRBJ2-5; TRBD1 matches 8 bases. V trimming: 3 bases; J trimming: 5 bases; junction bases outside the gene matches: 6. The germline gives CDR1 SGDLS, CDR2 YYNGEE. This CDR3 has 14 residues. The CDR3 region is CASSAITGGETQYF. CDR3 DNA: TGTGCCAGCAGCGCTATTACAGGGGGGGAGACCCAGTACTTC.

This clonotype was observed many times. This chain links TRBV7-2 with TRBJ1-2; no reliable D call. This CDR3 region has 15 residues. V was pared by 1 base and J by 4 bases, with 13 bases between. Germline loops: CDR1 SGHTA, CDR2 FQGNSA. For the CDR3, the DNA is TGTGCCAGCAGCTTAGGGAAACACAGTTCCTATGGCTACACCTTC. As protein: CASSLGKHSSYGYTF.

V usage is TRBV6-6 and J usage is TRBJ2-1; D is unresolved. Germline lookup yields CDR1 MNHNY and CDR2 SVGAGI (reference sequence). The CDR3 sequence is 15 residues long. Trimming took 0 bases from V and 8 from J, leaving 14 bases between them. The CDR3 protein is CASSYSPPTGHEQFF. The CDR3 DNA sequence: TGTGCCAGCAGTTACTCCCCTCCCACTGGGCATGAGCAGTTCTTC.

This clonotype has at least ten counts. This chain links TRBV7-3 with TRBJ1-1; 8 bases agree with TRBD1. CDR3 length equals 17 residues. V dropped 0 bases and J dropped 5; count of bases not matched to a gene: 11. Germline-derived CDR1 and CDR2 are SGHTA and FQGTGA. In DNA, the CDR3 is TGTGCCAGCAGCTTAACTGGTGGGACAGGCCTACAAACTGAAGCTTTCTTT. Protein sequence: CASSLTGGTGLQTEAFF.

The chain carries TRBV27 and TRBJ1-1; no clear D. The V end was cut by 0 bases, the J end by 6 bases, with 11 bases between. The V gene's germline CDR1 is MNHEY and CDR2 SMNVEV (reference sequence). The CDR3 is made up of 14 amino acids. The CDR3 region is CASSLSSFRAEAFF. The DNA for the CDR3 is TGTGCCAGCAGTTTATCTTCCTTTAGGGCTGAAGCTTTCTTT.

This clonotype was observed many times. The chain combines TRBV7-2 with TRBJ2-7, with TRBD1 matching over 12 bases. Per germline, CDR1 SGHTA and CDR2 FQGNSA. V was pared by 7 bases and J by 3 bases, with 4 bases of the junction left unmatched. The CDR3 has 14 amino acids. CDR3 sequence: CASTRDRGLYEQYF. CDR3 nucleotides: TGTGCCAGCACTCGGGACAGGGGGCTCTACGAGCAGTACTTC.

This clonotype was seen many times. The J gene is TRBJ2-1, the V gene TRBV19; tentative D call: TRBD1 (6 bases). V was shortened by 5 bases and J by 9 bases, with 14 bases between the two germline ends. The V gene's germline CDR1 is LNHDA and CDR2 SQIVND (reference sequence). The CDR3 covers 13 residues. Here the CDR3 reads CASSGGPPLEQFF. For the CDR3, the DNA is TGTGCCAGTAGTGGGGGCCCCCCACTTGAGCAGTTCTTC.

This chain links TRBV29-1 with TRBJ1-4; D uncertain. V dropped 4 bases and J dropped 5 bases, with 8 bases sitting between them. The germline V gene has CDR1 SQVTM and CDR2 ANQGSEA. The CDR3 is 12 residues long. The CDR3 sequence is CSVGEQNEKLFF. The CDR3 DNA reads TGCAGCGTTGGAGAGCAAAATGAAAAACTGTTTTTT.